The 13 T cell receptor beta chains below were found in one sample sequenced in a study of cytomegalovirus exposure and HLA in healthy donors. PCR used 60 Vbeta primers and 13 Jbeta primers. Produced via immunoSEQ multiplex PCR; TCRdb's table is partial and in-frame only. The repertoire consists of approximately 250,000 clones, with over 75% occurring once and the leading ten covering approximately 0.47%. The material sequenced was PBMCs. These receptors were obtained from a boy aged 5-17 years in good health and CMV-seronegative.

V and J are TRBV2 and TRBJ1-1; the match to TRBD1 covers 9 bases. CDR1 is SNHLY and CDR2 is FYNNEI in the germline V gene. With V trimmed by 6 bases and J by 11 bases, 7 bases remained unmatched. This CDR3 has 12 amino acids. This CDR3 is CASRDRGWVAFF. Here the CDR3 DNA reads TGTGCCAGCAGGGACAGGGGTTGGGTTGCTTTCTTT. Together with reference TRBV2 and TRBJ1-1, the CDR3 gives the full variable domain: EPEVTQTPSHQVTQMGQEVILRCVPISNHLYFYWYRQILGQKVEFLVSFYNNEISEKSEIFDDQFSVERPDGSNFTLKIRSTKLEDSAMYFCASRDRGWVAFFGQGTRLTVV.

CDR3 loop: CASIGLAGGGAETQYF. Here the CDR3 DNA reads TGCGCCAGCATTGGACTAGCGGGAGGTGGAGCAGAGACCCAGTACTTC. The chain carries TRBV10-2 and TRBJ2-5; 14 nucleotides agree with TRBD2. J lost 4 bases, V lost 7 bases, and 8 bases had no gene match. The CDR3 length is 16 residues. Per the germline V gene, CDR1 is WSHSY and CDR2 is SAAADI.

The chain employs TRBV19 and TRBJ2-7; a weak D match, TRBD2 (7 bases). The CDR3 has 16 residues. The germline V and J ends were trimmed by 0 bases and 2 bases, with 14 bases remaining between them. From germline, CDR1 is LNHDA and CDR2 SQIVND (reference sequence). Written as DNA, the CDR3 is TGTGCCAGTAGTATAGATCGGCGGGGGCCTCCCTACGAGCAGTACTTC. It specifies CASSIDRRGPPYEQYF.

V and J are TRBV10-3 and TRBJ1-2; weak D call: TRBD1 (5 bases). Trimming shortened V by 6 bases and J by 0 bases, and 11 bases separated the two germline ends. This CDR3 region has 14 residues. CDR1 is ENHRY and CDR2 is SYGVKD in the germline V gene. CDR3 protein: CAISSKTANYGYTF. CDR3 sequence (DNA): TGTGCCATCAGCTCCAAGACAGCTAACTATGGCTACACCTTC.

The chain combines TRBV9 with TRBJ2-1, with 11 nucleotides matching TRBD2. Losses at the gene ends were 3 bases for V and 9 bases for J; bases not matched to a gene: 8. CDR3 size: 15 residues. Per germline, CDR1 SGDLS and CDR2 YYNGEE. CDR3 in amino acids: CASSGTSGGSGEQFF. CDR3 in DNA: TGTGCCAGCAGCGGAACTAGCGGGGGATCGGGTGAGCAGTTCTTC.

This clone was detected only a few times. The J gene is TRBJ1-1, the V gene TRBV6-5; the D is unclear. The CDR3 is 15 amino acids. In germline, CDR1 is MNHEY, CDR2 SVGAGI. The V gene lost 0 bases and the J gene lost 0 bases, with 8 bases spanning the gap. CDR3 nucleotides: TGTGCCAGCAGTTACTCGAGAGCCCTGAACACTGAAGCTTTCTTT. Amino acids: CASSYSRALNTEAFF.

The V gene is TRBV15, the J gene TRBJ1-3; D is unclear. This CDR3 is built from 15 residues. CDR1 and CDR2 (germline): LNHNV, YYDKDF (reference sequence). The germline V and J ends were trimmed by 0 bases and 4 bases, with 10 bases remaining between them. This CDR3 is CATSRDLRAGNTIYF. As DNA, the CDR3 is TGTGCCACCAGCAGAGATCTGAGGGCCGGAAACACCATATATTTT.

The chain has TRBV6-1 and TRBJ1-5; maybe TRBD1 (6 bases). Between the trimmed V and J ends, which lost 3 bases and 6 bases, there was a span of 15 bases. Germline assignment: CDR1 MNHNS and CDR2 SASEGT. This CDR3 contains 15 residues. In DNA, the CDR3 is TGTGCCAGCAGTGACCCCAGGGGTGGTGGTCAGCCCCAGCATTTT. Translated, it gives CASSDPRGGGQPQHF.

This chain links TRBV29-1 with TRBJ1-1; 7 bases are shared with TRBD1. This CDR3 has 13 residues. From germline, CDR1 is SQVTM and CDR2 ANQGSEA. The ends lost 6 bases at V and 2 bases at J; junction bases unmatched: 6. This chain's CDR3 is CSVMYRGNTEAFF. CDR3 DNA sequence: TGCAGCGTGATGTACAGGGGCAACACTGAAGCTTTCTTT.

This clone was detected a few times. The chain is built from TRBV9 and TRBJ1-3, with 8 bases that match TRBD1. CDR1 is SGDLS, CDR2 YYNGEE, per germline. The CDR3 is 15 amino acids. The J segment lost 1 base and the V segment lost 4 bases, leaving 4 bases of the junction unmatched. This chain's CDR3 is CASSPGGISGNTIYF. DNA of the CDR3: TGTGCCAGCAGCCCAGGGGGCATATCTGGAAACACCATATATTTT.

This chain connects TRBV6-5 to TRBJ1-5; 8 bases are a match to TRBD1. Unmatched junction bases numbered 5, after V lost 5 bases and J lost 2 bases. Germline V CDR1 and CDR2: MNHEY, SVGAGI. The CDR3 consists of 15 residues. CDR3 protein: CASSPSTGGNQPQHF. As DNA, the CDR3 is TGTGCCAGCAGTCCCTCGACAGGGGGCAATCAGCCCCAGCATTTT.

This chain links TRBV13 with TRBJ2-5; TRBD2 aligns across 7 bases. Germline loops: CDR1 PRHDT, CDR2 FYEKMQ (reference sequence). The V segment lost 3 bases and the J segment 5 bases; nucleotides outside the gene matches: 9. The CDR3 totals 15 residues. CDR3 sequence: CASSFTSRGGETQYF. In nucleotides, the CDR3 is TGTGCCAGCAGCTTCACATCCCGGGGAGGGGAGACCCAGTACTTC.

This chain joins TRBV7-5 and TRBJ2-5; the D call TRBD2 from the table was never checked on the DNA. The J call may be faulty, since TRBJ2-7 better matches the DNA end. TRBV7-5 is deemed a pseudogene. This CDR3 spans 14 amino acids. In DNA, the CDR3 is TGTGCCAGAAGCCCGCTTAGAAAATCCTACGAGCAGTACTTC. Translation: CARSPLRKSYEQYF.